The 25 T cell receptor beta chains given below trace back to one sample, sequenced in a study of CD8+CD57+ T cells in acquired aplastic anemia. Patients included in sequencing had previously demonstrated CD8+CD57+ cell expansion by flow cytometry. Genomic DNA, the template, was used for profiling of the TCR beta VDJ and CDR3. TCRdb called the reads again in MiXCR, with one record for every CDR3 protein. There are 120,000 or so distinct CDR3 sequences in the sample; approximately 61% occur only once, and 25% to 35% lies in the top ten. Sequencing was carried out using sorted CD4+, CD8+, or CD8+CD57+ T cells (not recorded which) from PBMCs. These TCRs come from a human donor with aplastic anemia.

J is TRBJ2-5 and V is TRBV6-2 or TRBV6-3, with 11 bases lining up with TRBD2. Germline CDR1 and CDR2: MNHEY and SVGEGT. V lost 7 bases and J lost 1; bases outside the gene matches: 5. The CDR3 has 15 residues. CDR3 DNA sequence: TGTGCCAGCATGCCGGGACTAGCGGTCCAAGAGACCCAGTACTTC. Protein product: CASMPGLAVQETQYF.

The gene calls are TRBV12-3 or TRBV12-4 and TRBJ2-7; D possibly corresponds to TRBD2 (6 bases). The germline V and J ends were trimmed by 6 bases and 11 bases, with 20 bases remaining between them. There are 13 residues in the CDR3. DNA of the CDR3: TGTGCCAGCAGACGGGACCGCTCGTGGAGGGAGTACTTC. It translates to CASRRDRSWREYF.

The V call is TRBV11-2, the J call TRBJ2-5; 11 nucleotides line up with TRBD2. The V gene end was trimmed by 5 bases and the J gene end by 2 bases; junction bases not matched to a gene: 4. Germline assignment: CDR1 SGHAT and CDR2 FQNNGV. This CDR3 is built from 15 residues. The CDR3 DNA sequence: TGTGCCAGCAGCACGCGACTAGCGGGACAAGAGACCCAGTACTTC. Translating gives CASSTRLAGQETQYF.

Only one count was recorded for this clonotype. A read error may explain this, as a much larger clone is one base away. The V and J genes are TRBV7-9 and TRBJ2-2, with D tentatively TRBD1 or TRBD2 (5 bases each). CDR1 is SEHNR, CDR2 FQNEAQ, per germline (reference sequence). CDR3 length: 12 residues. CDR3 sequence (DNA): TGTGCCAGCAGCTTAGGGGACGGGGAGCTGTCTTTT. Translating it yields CASSLGDGELSF.

The chain has TRBV10-2 and TRBJ1-5, with D possibly TRBD1 on 6 matching bases. V lost 2 bases to trimming and J lost 2 bases, with 13 bases between them. CDR1 is WSHSY and CDR2 is SAAADI in the germline V gene. The CDR3 runs to 16 residues. The CDR3 protein is CASSEVGGMGNQPQHF. The DNA for the CDR3 is TGCGCCAGCAGTGAGGTAGGGGGGATGGGCAATCAGCCCCAGCATTTT.

This clonotype is termed medium-sized. The genes are TRBV10-3 and TRBJ2-1; a weak D match, TRBD2 (7 bases). Germline V gene lookup returns CDR1 ENHRY and CDR2 SYGVKD. The CDR3 loop spans 15 amino acids. V lost 4 bases to trimming and J lost 6 bases, with 16 bases between them. The CDR3 region is CAISASRGGGNEQFF. The CDR3 bases are TGTGCCATCAGTGCTAGTAGGGGGGGCGGCAATGAGCAGTTCTTC.

This chain connects TRBV7-2 to TRBJ2-1; no firm D call. The length of the CDR3 is 11 residues. Between the trimmed V and J ends, which lost 3 bases and 10 bases, there was a span of 7 bases. Germline V gene sequence: CDR1 SGHTA, CDR2 FQGNSA. The CDR3 DNA is TGTGCCAGCAGCTTCGTAGGGGAGCAGTTCTTC. Its translation is CASSFVGEQFF.

There are many counts of this clonotype. The genes are TRBV19 and TRBJ1-3, with no clear D. This CDR3 has 14 residues. V lost 7 bases and J lost 0, with 10 bases in between. The V gene's germline CDR1 is LNHDA and CDR2 SQIVND (reference sequence). This chain's CDR3 is CASTDASSGNTIYF. The CDR3 bases are TGTGCCAGTACCGACGCAAGCTCTGGAAACACCATATATTTT.

This chain joins TRBV20-1 and TRBJ2-7; 7 bases match TRBD1. This CDR3 is built from 12 residues. The J segment lost 3 bases and the V segment lost 5 bases, leaving 4 bases of the junction unmatched. Looked up from germline, CDR1 is DFQATT and CDR2 is SNEGSKA (reference sequence). The DNA for the CDR3 is TGCAGTGCTCCGGACAGGCACTACGAGCAGTACTTC. Its translation is CSAPDRHYEQYF.

The V call is TRBV24-1, the J call TRBJ2-1; 7 positions agree with TRBD1. Germline V gene lookup returns CDR1 KGHDR and CDR2 SFDVKD. The CDR3 runs to 13 residues. V lost 2 bases to trimming and J lost 9 bases; unmatched junction nucleotides: 3. The CDR3 reads CATSDSQGSEQFF. The CDR3, as DNA: TGTGCCACCAGTGATTCACAGGGGTCTGAGCAGTTCTTC.

The chain links TRBV24-1 to TRBJ2-6, with 7 bases lining up with TRBD1. The CDR3 runs 17 residues. Trimming at V came to 3 bases and at J to 0 bases, leaving 4 bases not matched to a gene. Germline CDR1 is KGHDR and CDR2 is SFDVKD. The CDR3 DNA reads as TGTGCCACCAGTGATCCTCGACAGGGCTCTGGGGCCAACGTCCTGACTTTC. Residues: CATSDPRQGSGANVLTF.

V usage is TRBV2 and J usage is TRBJ2-7; 8 bases align to TRBD1. The germline V gene encodes CDR1 SNHLY and CDR2 FYNNEI. Trimming cost V 0 bases and J 6 bases; bases outside gene matches: 4. This CDR3 is built from 14 residues. This CDR3 reads CASSEAQGASEQYF. In DNA, the CDR3 is TGTGCCAGCAGTGAAGCTCAGGGGGCAAGCGAGCAGTACTTC.

The chain is built from TRBV29-1 and TRBJ1-1; D remains ambiguous. The germline V and J ends were trimmed by 6 bases and 5 bases, with 13 bases remaining between them. This CDR3 spans 12 amino acids. CDR1 is SQVTM and CDR2 is ANQGSEA in the germline V gene. Written as DNA, the CDR3 is TGCAGCGTCCTCGGGGTTGGAACTGAAGCTTTCTTT. Its translation: CSVLGVGTEAFF.

The V call is TRBV25-1, the J call TRBJ2-1, with D maybe TRBD2 (5 bases). The germline gives CDR1 MGHDK, CDR2 SYGVNS. The V end lost 6 bases, the J end lost 2 bases, and 8 bases lay between the germline ends. This CDR3 is built from 13 residues. Here the CDR3 DNA reads TGTGCCAGCAGCTCCGGGACCTACAATGAGCAGTTCTTC. Its protein is CASSSGTYNEQFF.

This clonotype has just one count. This rearrangement joins TRBV19 to TRBJ1-3, with D unresolved. V was cut by 5 bases and J by 0 bases, with 8 bases left in between. Germline V gene data show CDR1 as LNHDA and CDR2 as SQIVND (reference sequence). The CDR3 contains 14 residues. DNA for the CDR3: TGTGCCAGTAGTTTATCCAGCTCTGGAAACACCATATATTTT. Translated, it gives CASSLSSSGNTIYF.

This chain connects TRBV7-8 to TRBJ2-1; 12 bases line up with TRBD2. Trimming cost V 4 bases and J 5 bases; bases outside gene matches: 3. This CDR3 is 15 amino acids long. From germline, CDR1 is SGHVS and CDR2 FQNEAQ. The CDR3 DNA reads as TGTGCCAGCAGCTCTAGACTAGCGGGGGACAATGAGCAGTTCTTC. Its translation: CASSSRLAGDNEQFF. The full variable domain, in which reference TRBV7-8 and TRBJ2-1 provide the parts outside the CDR3, is GAGVSQSPRYKVAKRGQDVALRCDPISGHVSLFWYQQALGQGPEFLTYFQNEAQLDKSGLPSDRFFAERPEGSVSTLKIQRTQQEDSAVYLCASSSRLAGDNEQFFGPGTRLTVL.

The V call is TRBV20-1, the J call TRBJ1-2, with a weak D call TRBD1 (6 bases). Trimming stripped 6 bases from V and 3 bases from J, with 20 bases between. The CDR3 loop spans 15 amino acids. Per germline, CDR1 DFQATT and CDR2 SNEGSKA (reference sequence). CDR3 coding DNA: TGCAGTGCCCCAGAGGGGGACAAATCTTACTATGGCTACACCTTC. This translates into CSAPEGDKSYYGYTF.

This clonotype was detected once. The rearrangement joins TRBV9 to TRBJ2-1, with 7 positions matching TRBD1. Germline CDR1 is SGDLS and CDR2 is YYNGEE. The CDR3 length is 13 residues. Losses at the gene ends were 1 base for V and 11 bases for J; bases not matched to a gene: 6. DNA for the CDR3: TGTGCCAGCAGCGTACTGGGACAGCGCCAGCAGTTCTTC. Its protein is CASSVLGQRQQFF.

The table lists this clonotype with a count of one. This chain links TRBV20-1 with TRBJ1-5, with D perhaps TRBD1 (6 bases). Trimming pared 5 bases from V and 3 bases from J, leaving 11 bases between. This CDR3 spans 13 amino acids. CDR1 and CDR2 from the germline V gene are DFQATT and SNEGSKA (reference sequence). The CDR3 loop is CSARQGLNQPQHF. The CDR3, as DNA: TGCAGTGCTCGCCAGGGGCTCAATCAGCCCCAGCATTTT.

The chain combines TRBV28 with TRBJ2-3; TRBD1 might be the D (6 bases). Per the germline V gene, CDR1 is MDHEN and CDR2 is SYDVKM. The CDR3 consists of 16 residues. V lost 3 bases and J lost 0, with 13 bases in between. CDR3 DNA: TGTGCCAGCAGTTTGGGGGCAGCGCTAAGCACAGATACGCAGTATTTT. Protein sequence: CASSLGAALSTDTQYF.

This clonotype was recorded once. V and J are TRBV28 and TRBJ1-4; D is undetermined. CDR3 length: 14 amino acids. The V gene lost 10 bases and the J gene lost 4 bases, with 16 bases spanning the gap. The germline V gene encodes CDR1 MDHEN and CDR2 SYDVKM. The CDR3 bases are TGTGCCACCGGCCCCGACGGCGATAATGAAAAACTGTTTTTT. Its protein product is CATGPDGDNEKLFF.

V usage is TRBV10-2 and J usage is TRBJ2-3, with TRBD2 identical over 9 bases. The CDR3 contains 16 residues. Per the germline V gene, CDR1 is WSHSY and CDR2 is SAAADI. Trimming at V came to 10 bases and at J to 2 bases, leaving 13 bases not matched to a gene. CDR3 nucleotides: TGCGCCACCGGGGTCGCTAGCGGGGCGATCACAGATACGCAGTATTTT. Encoded protein: CATGVASGAITDTQYF.

This clonotype has a count of ten or more. The chain couples TRBV2 to TRBJ2-5; 10 nucleotides match TRBD1. J was trimmed by 1 base and V by 10 bases; bases with no gene match: 15. The CDR3 extends over 17 amino acids. Germline V gene lookup returns CDR1 SNHLY and CDR2 FYNNEI. CDR3: CATYMFDRDRGQETQYF. Written as DNA, the CDR3 is TGTGCCACTTATATGTTCGACCGGGACAGGGGCCAAGAGACCCAGTACTTC.

To note about this clonotype: A much larger clone sits a single nucleotide away, making a read error possible. V usage is TRBV11-1 and J usage is TRBJ1-3, with D hard to call. The CDR3 sequence is 16 residues long. CDR1 SGHAT and CDR2 FQDESV come from the germline V gene (reference sequence). The V end was cut by 3 bases, the J end by 0 bases, with 12 bases between. The CDR3 loop reads CASSFGNVVSGNTIYF. In nucleotides, the CDR3 is TGTGCCAGCAGCTTCGGCAATGTTGTCTCTGGAAACACCATATATTTT.

V gene TRBV28 combines with J gene TRBJ2-4; 12 nucleotides align to TRBD1. Trimming at V came to 7 bases and at J to 7 bases, leaving 11 bases not matched to a gene. The CDR3 is 16 residues long. The germline CDR1 and CDR2 sequences are MDHEN and SYDVKM. CDR3 sequence reads: CASKYPGQGADNIQYF. DNA of the CDR3: TGTGCCAGCAAATATCCGGGACAGGGGGCAGATAACATTCAGTACTTC.